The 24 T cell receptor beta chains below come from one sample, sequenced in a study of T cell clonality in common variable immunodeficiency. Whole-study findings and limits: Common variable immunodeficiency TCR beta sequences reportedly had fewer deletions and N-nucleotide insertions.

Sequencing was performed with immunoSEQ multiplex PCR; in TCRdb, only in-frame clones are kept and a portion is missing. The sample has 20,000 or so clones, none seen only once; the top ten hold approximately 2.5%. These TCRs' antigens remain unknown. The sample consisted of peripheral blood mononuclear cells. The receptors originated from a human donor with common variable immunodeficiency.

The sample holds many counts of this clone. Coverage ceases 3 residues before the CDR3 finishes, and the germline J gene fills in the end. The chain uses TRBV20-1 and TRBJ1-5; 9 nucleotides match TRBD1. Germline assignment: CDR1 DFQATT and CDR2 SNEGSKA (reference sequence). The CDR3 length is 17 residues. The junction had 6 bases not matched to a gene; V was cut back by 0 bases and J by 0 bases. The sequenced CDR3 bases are TGCAGTGCTAGAGAGTTAGACAGGGGGACTAGCAATCAGCCC. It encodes CSARELDRGTSNQP. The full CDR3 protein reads CSARELDRGTSNQPQHF.

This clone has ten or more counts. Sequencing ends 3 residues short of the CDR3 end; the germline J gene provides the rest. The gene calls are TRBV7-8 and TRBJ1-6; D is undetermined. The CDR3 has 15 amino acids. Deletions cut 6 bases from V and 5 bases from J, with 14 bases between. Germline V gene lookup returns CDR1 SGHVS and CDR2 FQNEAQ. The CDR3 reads CASRGRSGDNSPLHF. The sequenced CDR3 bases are TGTGCCAGCAGGGGCCGGTCCGGGGATAATTCACCC.

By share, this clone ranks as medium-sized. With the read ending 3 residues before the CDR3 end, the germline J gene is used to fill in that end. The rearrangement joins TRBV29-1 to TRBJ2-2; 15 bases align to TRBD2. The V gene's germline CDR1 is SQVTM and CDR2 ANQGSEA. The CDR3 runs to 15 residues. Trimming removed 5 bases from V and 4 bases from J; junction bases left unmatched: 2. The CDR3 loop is CSVKGLAGGTGELFF. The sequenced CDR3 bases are TGCAGCGTTAAGGGACTAGCGGGAGGCACCGGGGAG.

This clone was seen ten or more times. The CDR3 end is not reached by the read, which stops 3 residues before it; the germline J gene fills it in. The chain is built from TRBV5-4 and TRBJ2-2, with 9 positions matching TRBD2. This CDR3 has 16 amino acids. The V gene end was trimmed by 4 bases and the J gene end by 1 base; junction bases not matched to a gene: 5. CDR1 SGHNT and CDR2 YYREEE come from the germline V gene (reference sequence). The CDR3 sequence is CASSISSGVNTGELFF. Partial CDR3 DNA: TGTGCCAGCAGCATCTCTAGCGGGGTGAACACCGGGGAG. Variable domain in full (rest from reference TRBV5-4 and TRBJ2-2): ETGVTQSPTHLIKTRGQQVTLRCSSQSGHNTVSWYQQALGQGPQFIFQYYREEENGRGNFPPRFSGLQFPNYSSELNVNALELDDSALYLCASSISSGVNTGELFFGEGSRLTVL.

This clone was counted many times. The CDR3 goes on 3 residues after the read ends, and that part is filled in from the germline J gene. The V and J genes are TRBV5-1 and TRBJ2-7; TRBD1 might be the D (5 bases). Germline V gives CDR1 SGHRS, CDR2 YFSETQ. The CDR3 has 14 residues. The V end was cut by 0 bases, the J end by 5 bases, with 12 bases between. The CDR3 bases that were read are TGCGCCAGCAGCTTGGGTGCCAGGGTGGACGAG. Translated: CASSLGARVDE. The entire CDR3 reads CASSLGARVDEQYF.

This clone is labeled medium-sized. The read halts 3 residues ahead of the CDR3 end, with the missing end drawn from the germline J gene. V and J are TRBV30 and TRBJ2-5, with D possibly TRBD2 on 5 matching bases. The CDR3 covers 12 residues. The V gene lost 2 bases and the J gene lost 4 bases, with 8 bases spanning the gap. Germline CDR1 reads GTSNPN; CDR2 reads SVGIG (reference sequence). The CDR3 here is CAWSSLAETQYF. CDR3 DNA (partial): TGTGCCTGGAGTTCCCTAGCAGAGACC.

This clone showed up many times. Incomplete CDR3 DNA: TGCGCCAGCACCCCCGAATTTAACAGGGGCGGC. Amino acid sequence: CASTPEFNRGG. The full CDR3 sequence reads CASTPEFNRGGYTF. The V gene is TRBV5-1, the J gene TRBJ1-2, with 7 bases matching TRBD1. From the germline J gene comes the end of the CDR3, since the read stops 3 residues before it. Germline lookup yields CDR1 SGHRS and CDR2 YFSETQ. This CDR3 comprises 14 residues.

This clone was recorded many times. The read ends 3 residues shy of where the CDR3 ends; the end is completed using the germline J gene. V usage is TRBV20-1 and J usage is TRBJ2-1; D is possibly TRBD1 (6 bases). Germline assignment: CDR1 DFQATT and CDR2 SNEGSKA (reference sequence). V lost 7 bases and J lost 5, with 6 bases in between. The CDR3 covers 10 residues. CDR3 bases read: TGCAGTGGACAGGACAATGAG. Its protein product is CSGQDNE. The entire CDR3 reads CSGQDNEQFF.

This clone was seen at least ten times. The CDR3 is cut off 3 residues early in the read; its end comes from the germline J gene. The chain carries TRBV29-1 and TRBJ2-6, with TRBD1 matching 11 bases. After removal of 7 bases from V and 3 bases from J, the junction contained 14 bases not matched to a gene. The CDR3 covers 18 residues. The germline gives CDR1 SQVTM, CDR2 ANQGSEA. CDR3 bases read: TGCAGCGCCCTACCCCGGGACAGGGGGTTAGATGGGGCCAACGTC. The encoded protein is CSALPRDRGLDGANV. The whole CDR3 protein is CSALPRDRGLDGANVLTF.

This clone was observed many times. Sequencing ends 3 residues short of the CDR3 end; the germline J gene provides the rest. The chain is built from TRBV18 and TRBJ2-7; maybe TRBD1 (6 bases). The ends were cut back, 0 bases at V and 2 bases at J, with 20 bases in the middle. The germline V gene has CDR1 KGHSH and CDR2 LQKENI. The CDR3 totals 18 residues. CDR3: CASSPPRGTGNGAYEQYF. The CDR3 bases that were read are TGTGCCAGCTCACCACCACGGGGAACAGGGAACGGGGCCTACGAG.

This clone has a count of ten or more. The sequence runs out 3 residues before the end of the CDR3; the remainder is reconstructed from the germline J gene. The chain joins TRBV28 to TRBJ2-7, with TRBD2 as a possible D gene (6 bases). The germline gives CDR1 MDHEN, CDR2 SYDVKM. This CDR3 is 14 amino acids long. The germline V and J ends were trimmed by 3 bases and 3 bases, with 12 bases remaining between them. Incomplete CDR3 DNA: TGTGCCAGCAGTTTTTGGCGGGGAGACTACGAG. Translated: CASSFWRGDYE. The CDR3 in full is CASSFWRGDYEQYF.

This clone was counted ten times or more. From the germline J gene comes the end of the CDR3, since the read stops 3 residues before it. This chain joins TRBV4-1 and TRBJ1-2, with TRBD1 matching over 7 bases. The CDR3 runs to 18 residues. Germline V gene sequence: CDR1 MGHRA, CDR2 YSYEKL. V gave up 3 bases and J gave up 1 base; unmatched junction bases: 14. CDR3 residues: CASSQDPPPGGRNYGYTF. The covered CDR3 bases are TGCGCCAGCAGCCAGGATCCACCCCCAGGGGGTCGTAACTATGGC.

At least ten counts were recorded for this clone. CDR3 DNA (partial): TGTGCCAGCAGTGAAGGGGGGGCTGAA. This translates into CASSEGGAE. The full CDR3 is CASSEGGAEAFF. V usage is TRBV6-4 and J usage is TRBJ1-1, with a possible D match to TRBD1 (6 bases). Coverage ceases 3 residues before the CDR3 finishes, and the germline J gene fills in the end. V was shortened by 3 bases and J by 6 bases, with 8 bases between the two germline ends. The CDR3 has 12 amino acids. Germline V gives CDR1 MRHNA, CDR2 SNTAGT.

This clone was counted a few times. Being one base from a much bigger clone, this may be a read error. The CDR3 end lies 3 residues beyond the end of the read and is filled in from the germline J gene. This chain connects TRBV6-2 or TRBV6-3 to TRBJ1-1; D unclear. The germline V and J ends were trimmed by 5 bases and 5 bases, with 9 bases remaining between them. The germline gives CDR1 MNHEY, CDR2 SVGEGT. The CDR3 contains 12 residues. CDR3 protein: CASSDVRTEAFF. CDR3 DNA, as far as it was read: TGTGCCAGCAGTGACGTCAGGACTGAA.

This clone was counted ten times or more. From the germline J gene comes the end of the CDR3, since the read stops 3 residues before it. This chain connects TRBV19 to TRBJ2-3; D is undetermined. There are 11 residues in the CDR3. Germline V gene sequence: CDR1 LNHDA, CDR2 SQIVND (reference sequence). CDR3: CASRAGPTQYF. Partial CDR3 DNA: TGTGCCAGTAGGGCAGGCCCCACG.

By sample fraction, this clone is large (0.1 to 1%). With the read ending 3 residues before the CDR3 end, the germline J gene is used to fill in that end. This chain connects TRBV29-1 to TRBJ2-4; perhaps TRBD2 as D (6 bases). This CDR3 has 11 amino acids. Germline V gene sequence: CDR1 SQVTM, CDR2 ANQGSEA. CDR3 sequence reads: CSVDGGSPQYF. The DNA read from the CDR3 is TGCAGCGTTGATGGGGGGAGCCCT.

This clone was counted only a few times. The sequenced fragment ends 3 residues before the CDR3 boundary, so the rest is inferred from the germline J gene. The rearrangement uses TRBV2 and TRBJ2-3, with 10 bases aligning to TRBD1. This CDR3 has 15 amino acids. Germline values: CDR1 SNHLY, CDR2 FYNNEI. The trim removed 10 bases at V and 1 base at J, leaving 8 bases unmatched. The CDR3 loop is CAMRPGTGGTDTQYF. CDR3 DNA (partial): TGTGCCATGCGACCAGGGACAGGGGGCACAGATACG.

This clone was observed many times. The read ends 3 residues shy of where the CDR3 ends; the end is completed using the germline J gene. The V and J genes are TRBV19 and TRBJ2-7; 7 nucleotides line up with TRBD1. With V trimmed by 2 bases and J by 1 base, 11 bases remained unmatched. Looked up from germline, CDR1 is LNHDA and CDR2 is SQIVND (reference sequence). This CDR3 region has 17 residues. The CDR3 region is CASSIYVATGLSYEQYF. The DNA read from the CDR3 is TGTGCCAGTAGTATATATGTCGCGACAGGGCTTTCCTACGAG.

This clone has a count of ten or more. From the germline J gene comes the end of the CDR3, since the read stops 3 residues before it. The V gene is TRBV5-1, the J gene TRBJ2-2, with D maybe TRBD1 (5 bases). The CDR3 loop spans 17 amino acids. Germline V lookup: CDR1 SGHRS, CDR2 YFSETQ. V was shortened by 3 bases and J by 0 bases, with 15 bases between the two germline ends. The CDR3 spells CASSSTRDATNTGELFF. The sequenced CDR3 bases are TGCGCCAGCAGCTCAACCAGGGATGCTACGAACACCGGGGAG. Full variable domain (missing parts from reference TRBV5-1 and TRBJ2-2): KAGVTQTPRYLIKTRGQQVTLSCSPISGHRSVSWYQQTPGQGLQFLFEYFSETQRNKGNFPGRFSGRQFSNSRSEMNVSTLELGDSALYLCASSSTRDATNTGELFFGEGSRLTVL.

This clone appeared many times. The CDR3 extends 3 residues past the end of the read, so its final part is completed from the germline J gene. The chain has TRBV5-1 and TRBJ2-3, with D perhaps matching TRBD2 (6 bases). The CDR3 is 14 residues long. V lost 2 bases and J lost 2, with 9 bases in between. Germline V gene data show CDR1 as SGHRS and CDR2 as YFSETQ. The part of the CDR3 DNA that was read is TGCGCCAGCAGCTTAGGCGGGGTCACAGATACG. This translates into CASSLGGVTDT. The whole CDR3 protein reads CASSLGGVTDTQYF.

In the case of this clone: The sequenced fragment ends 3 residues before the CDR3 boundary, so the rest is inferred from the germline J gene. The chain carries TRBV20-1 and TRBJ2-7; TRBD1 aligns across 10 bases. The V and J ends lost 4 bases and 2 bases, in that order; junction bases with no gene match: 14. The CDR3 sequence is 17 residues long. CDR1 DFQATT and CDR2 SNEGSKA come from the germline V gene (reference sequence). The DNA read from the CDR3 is TGCAGTGCTACCTCAGGCACCGGGACAGGGGATCCCTACGAG. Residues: CSATSGTGTGDPYE. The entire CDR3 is CSATSGTGTGDPYEQYF.

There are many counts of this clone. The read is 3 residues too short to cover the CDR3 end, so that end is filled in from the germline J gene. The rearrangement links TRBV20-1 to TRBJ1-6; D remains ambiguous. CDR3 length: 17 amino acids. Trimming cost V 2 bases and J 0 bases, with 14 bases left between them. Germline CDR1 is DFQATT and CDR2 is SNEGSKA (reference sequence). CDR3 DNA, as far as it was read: TGCAGTGCTAGACCCGAAAGCAGGAGCTCCTATAATTCACCC. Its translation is CSARPESRSSYNSP. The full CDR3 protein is CSARPESRSSYNSPLHF.

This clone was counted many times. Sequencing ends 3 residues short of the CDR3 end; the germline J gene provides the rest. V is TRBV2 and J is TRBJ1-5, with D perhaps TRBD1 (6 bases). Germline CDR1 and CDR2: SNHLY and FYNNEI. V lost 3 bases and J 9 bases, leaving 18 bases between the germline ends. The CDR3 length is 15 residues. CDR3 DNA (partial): TGTGCCAGCAGTGAGTCAGGGACAAAGGAGGGGCCC. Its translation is CASSESGTKEGP. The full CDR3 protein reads CASSESGTKEGPQHF.

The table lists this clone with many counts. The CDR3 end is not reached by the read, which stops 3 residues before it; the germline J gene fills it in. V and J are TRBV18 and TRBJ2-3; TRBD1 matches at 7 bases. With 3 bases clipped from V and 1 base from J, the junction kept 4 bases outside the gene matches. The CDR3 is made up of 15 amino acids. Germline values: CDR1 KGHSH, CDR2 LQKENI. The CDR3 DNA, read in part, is TGTGCCAGCTCACCTTGGGACAGTCGCACAGATACG. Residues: CASSPWDSRTDT. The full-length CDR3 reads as CASSPWDSRTDTQYF.